The entry that follows covers one TCR beta chain sequence. Its antigen is not known. The data derive from a study of T cells in Graves' hyperthyroidism and ophthalmopathy. Germline-derived CDR1 and CDR2 are ENHRY and SYGVKD. Trimming cost V 6 bases and J 1 base, with 12 bases left between them. This CDR3 is 15 amino acids long. The study's findings and limits: The majority of expanded thyroid clonotypes above 0.001 also appeared in blood.

Patients were excluded because of uncontrolled infection, other autoimmune disease, pregnancy or lactation. Diagnostic assessment was based on clinical symptoms, serum thyroxine and TRAb, thyroid ultrasound and orbital computed tomography. Amplified regions were TCR beta CDR3 sequences from RNA transcripts. The HTBI primer set drove a first-round RT-PCR of the TCR CDR3. MiXCR, run by TCRdb on the multiplex PCR reads, gives a single entry per CDR3 protein. Among roughly 500,000 distinct CDR3 sequences listed, under 60% were seen once. The sequence was obtained from an adult woman with Graves' disease, either hyperthyroidism or ophthalmopathy (not recorded which). Material: peripheral blood or thyroid tissue (not recorded which). This chain joins TRBV10-3 and TRBJ2-2, with D perhaps TRBD1 (6 bases). The CDR3 reads CAIRGTGQNTGELFF. The DNA for the CDR3 is TGTGCCATCAGGGGAACGGGACAGAACACCGGGGAGCTGTTTTTT.